This T cell receptor beta chain was documented in a study of regulatory T cells in long-lasting Graves disease. Investigators prepared the TCR beta libraries by applying iRepertoire HTBI primers and Arm-PCR of CDR3 regions. TCRdb re-called the multiplex PCR reads with MiXCR, one entry per CDR3 protein. The sample yields 440,000 or so distinct CDR3 sequences, roughly 15% seen once. Germline V gene data show CDR1 as MNHNS and CDR2 as SASEGT. V lost 6 bases and J lost 0, with 9 bases in between. The CDR3 loop spans 14 amino acids. The time point is: newly diagnosed GD, antithyroid drugs for less than 3 months. Following extraction of RNA from PBMCs, that RNA was used to make the TCR library. This clonotype was counted many times. These data are also associated with another study on T cells in Graves' hyperthyroidism and ophthalmopathy. This second study says: Disease duration under 2 months; hyperthyroidism patients were aged 18 to 65.

The chain recombines TRBV6-1 with TRBJ2-4, with no clear D. The sequence was obtained from a woman in her twenties or thirties with Graves disease. This specimen was peripheral blood mononuclear cells (PBMCs), taken at new diagnosis, from a patient treated with antithyroid drugs. CDR3 residues: CASRRTVAKNIQYF. CDR3 coding DNA: TGTGCCAGCAGGCGGACGGTAGCCAAAAACATTCAGTACTTC.